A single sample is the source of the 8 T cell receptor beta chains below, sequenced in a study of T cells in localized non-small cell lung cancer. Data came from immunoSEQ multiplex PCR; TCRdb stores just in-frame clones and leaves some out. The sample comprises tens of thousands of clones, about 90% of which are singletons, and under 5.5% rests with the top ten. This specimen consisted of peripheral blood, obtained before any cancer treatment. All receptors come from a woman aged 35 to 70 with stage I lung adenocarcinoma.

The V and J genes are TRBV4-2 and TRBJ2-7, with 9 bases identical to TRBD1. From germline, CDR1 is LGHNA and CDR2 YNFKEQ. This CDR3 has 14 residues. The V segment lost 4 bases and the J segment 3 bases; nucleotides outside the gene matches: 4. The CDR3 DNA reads TGTGCCAGCAGCCTTGACAGGGGGGACTACGAGCAGTACTTC. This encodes CASSLDRGDYEQYF.

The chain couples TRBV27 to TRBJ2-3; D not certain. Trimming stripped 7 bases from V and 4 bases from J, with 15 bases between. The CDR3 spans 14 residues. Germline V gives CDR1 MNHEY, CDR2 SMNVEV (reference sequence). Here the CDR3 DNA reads TGTGCCAGCATAGCTCTAGGTGTCTCAGATACGCAGTATTTT. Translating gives CASIALGVSDTQYF.

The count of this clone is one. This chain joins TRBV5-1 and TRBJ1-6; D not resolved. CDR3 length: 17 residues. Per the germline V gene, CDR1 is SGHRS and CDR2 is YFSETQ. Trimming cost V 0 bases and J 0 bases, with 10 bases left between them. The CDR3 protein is CASSLVPESSYNSPLHF. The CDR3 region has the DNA TGCGCCAGCAGCTTGGTTCCGGAGAGCTCCTATAATTCACCCCTCCACTTT.

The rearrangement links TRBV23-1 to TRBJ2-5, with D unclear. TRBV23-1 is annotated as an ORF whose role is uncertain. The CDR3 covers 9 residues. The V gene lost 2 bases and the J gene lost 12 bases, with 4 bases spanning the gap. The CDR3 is CASSQRKYF. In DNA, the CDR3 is TGCGCCAGCAGTCAACGGAAGTACTTC.

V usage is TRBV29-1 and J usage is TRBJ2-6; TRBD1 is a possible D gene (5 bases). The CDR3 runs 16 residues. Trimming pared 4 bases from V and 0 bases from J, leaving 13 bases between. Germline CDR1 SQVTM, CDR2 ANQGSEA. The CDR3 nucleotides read TGCAGCGTTGTCCTCGTCAGGGTCTCTGGGGCCAACGTCCTGACTTTC. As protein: CSVVLVRVSGANVLTF.

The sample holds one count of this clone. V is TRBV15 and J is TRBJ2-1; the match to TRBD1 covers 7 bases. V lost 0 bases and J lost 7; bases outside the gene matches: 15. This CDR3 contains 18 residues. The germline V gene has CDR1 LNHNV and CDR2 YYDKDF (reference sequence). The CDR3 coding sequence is TGTGCCACCAGCAGAGATGGGCTAGGGGGCCCCGGGGCGAATGAGCAGTTCTTC. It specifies CATSRDGLGGPGANEQFF.

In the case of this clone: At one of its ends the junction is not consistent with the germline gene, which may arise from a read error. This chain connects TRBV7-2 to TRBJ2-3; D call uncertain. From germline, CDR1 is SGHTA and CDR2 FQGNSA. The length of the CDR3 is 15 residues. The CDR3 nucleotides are TGTGCCAGCAACTTATTAGGTACTAGCACAGATACGCAGTATTTT. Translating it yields CASNLLGTSTDTQYF.

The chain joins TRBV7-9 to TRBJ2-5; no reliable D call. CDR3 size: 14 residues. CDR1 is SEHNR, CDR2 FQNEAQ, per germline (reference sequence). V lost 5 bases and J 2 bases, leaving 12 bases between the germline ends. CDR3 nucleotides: TGTGCCAGCAGCATCCTTGACGGTCAAGAGACCCAGTACTTC. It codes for CASSILDGQETQYF.